Below are 8 T cell receptor beta chains sequenced from a single sample in a study of blood T cells in healthy people across ages. A sample-barcoded 5' primer and a J-beta primer mix were used in a second PCR of roughly 6 to 11 cycles. TCRdb reprocessed the 5' RACE reads with MiXCR, giving one entry per CDR3 protein. The repertoire includes about 1.8 million distinct CDR3 sequences, just under 50% of them detected once, and over 2% sits in the top ten. Specimen: blood. These receptor sequences come from a woman between 35 and 50 years old in good health.

The CDR3 DNA follows: TGCAGCGCCGAGGGGGACAGGGAAGGAGCTTACAATGAGCAGTTCTTC. Translating gives CSAEGDREGAYNEQFF. The V and J genes are TRBV29-1 and TRBJ2-1, with 9 bases matching TRBD1. Germline CDR1 SQVTM, CDR2 ANQGSEA. This CDR3 region has 16 residues. With 7 bases clipped from V and 4 bases from J, the junction kept 14 bases outside the gene matches.

The chain has TRBV4-1 and TRBJ1-1; TRBD1 matches 9 bases. Germline CDR1 and CDR2: MGHRA and YSYEKL. Unmatched junction bases numbered 3, after V lost 3 bases and J lost 1 base. This CDR3 is built from 15 residues. Here the CDR3 reads CASSHIQGANTEAFF. In DNA, the CDR3 is TGCGCCAGCAGCCATATACAGGGGGCGAACACTGAAGCTTTCTTT.

The CDR3 DNA sequence: TGTGCCAGCAGTTTAATCCAGGGACTGGAGAGCACAGATACGCAGTATTTT. This encodes CASSLIQGLESTDTQYF. This chain uses TRBV27 with TRBJ2-3; D might be TRBD2 (6 bases). The CDR3 loop spans 17 amino acids. Deletions cut 2 bases from V and 0 bases from J, with 15 bases between. Germline assignment: CDR1 MNHEY and CDR2 SMNVEV (reference sequence).

The rearrangement links TRBV28 to TRBJ2-1, with D tentatively TRBD2 (7 bases). The germline V gene has CDR1 MDHEN and CDR2 SYDVKM. The V gene lost 5 bases and the J gene lost 2 bases, with 19 bases spanning the gap. The CDR3 spans 17 residues. The CDR3: CASSSPRGGHTYNEQFF. Here the CDR3 DNA reads TGTGCCAGCAGTAGCCCACGCGGGGGCCATACCTACAATGAGCAGTTCTTC.

This clonotype was picked up a small number of times. The junction and the germline gene differ at one end; a read error may be behind it. This rearrangement joins TRBV28 to TRBJ2-1, with TRBD2 matching 7 bases. The length of the CDR3 is 17 residues. The germline gives CDR1 MDHEN, CDR2 SYDVKM. CDR3 sequence reads: CASSSQTAKRGYNEQFF. In nucleotides, the CDR3 is TGTGCCAGTAGTTCCCAGACCGCCAAGCGGGGTTACAATGAGCAGTTCTTC.

This clonotype was observed a handful of times. This rearrangement joins TRBV6-4 to TRBJ2-7; maybe TRBD1 (5 bases). Matching the DNA end better, TRBJ2-5 makes the J call doubtful. Germline lookup yields CDR1 MRHNA and CDR2 SNTAGT. The CDR3 totals 15 residues. CDR3 amino acids: CASTYPVMGQETQYF. The DNA for the CDR3 is TGTGCCAGCACCTACCCGGTTATGGGGCAGGAGACCCAGTACTTC.

The chain joins TRBV6-5 to TRBJ2-1, with 9 bases matching TRBD1. Germline-derived CDR1 and CDR2 are MNHEY and SVGAGI. V shed 5 bases and J 5 bases; nucleotides not matched to a gene: 7. The CDR3 spans 15 residues. CDR3 residues: CASSPDRGTNNEQFF. CDR3 DNA: TGTGCCAGCAGTCCGGACAGGGGCACTAACAATGAGCAGTTCTTC.

The V gene is TRBV7-2, the J gene TRBJ2-7; D is unresolved. Germline assignment: CDR1 SGHTA and CDR2 FQGNSA. Trimming cost V 0 bases and J 5 bases, with 20 bases left between them. The CDR3 is 17 residues long. CDR3 nucleotides: TGTGCCAGCAGCTTAGCAGGGCAGATGGAACAAAGGGACGAGCAGTACTTC. Its translation is CASSLAGQMEQRDEQYF.